The source of this T cell receptor (beta chain) is a study of cytomegalovirus exposure and HLA in healthy donors. Study-level findings and limits: Beyond CMV serostatus, there was no information to go on about immune exposure. V- and J-gene trimming of TCR beta was linked (in a later analysis) to a missense DCLRE1C variant.

Worth noting for this clone: What it binds is not known.

Vbeta (60) and Jbeta (13) primers were used in the PCR. Sequencing used immunoSEQ multiplex PCR; TCRdb keeps in-frame clones, though not all of them. Of about 140,000 clones in the sample, around 78% were seen once. CDR1 is MDHEN and CDR2 is SYDVKM in the germline V gene. V gave up 4 bases and J gave up 7 bases; unmatched junction bases: 6. The CDR3 sequence is 15 residues long. The genes are TRBV28 and TRBJ2-1; 11 nucleotides line up with TRBD2. The material sequenced was PBMCs. The sequence came from a woman in her thirties or forties in good health and CMV-seropositive. DNA for the CDR3: TGTGCCAGCAGTTCGACTAGCGGGATTTCTAATGAGCAGTTCTTC. Translating gives CASSSTSGISNEQFF. The variable domain in full, completed from reference TRBV28 and TRBJ2-1, reads DVKVTQSSRYLVKRTGEKVFLECVQDMDHENMFWYRQDPGLGLRLIYFSYDVKMKEKGDIPEGYSVSREKKERFSLILESASTNQTSMYLCASSSTSGISNEQFFGPGTRLTVL.